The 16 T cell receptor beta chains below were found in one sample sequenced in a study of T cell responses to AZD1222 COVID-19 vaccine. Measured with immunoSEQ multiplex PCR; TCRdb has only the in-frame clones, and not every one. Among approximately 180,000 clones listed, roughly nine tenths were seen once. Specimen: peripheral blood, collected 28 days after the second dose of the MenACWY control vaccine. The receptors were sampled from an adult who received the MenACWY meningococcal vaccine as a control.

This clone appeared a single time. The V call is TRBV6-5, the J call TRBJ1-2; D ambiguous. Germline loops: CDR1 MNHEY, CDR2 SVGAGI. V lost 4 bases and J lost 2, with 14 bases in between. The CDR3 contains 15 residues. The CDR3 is CASSSSLSINYGYTF. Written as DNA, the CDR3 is TGTGCCAGCAGTTCCTCACTTAGTATAAACTATGGCTACACCTTC.

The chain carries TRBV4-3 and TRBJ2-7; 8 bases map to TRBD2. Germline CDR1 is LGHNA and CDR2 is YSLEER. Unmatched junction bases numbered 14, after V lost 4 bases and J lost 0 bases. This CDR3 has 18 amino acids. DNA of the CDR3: TGCGCCAGCAGCCCGGGAGGGATTGGGCTAGCGGGCTCCTACGAGCAGTACTTC. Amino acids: CASSPGGIGLAGSYEQYF.

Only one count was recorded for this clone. The DNA of the CDR3 is TGTGCCAGCAGCGCAGTGGGTAGCGGGCCCTACAATGAGCAGTTCTTC. Translation: CASSAVGSGPYNEQFF. The V gene is TRBV28, the J gene TRBJ2-1; 7 bases align to TRBD2. V was pared by 6 bases and J by 2 bases, with 10 bases of the junction left unmatched. The CDR3 is 16 residues long. Germline V gives CDR1 MDHEN, CDR2 SYDVKM.

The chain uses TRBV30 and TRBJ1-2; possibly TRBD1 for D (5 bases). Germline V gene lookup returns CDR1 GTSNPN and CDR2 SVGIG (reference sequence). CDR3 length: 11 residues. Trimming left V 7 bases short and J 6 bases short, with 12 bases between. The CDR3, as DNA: TGTGCCTCTCCGGGGCCGCATGGCTACACCTTC. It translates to CASPGPHGYTF.

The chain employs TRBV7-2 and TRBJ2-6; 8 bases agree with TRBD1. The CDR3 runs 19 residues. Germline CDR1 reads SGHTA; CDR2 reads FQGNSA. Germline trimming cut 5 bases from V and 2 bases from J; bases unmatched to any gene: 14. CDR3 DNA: TGTGCCAGCAGCCTATACGGACAGGGTCGATGGACTGGGGCCAACGTCCTGACTTTC. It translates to CASSLYGQGRWTGANVLTF.

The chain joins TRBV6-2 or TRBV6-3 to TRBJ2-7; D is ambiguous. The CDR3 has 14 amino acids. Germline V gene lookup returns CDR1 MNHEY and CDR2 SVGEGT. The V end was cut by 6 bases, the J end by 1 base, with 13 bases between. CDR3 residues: CASSLFSNSYEQYF. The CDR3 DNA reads TGTGCCAGCAGCCTATTTTCGAATTCCTACGAGCAGTACTTC.

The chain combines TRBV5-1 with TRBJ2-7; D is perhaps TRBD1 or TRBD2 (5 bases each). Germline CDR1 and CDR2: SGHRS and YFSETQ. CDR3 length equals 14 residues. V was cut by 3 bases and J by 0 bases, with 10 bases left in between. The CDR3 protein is CASSYGAGSYEQYF. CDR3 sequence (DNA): TGCGCCAGCAGCTACGGGGCTGGCTCCTACGAGCAGTACTTC.

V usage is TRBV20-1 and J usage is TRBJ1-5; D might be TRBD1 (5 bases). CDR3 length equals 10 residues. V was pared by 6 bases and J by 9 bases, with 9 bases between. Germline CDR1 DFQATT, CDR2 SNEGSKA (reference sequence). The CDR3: CSAGTGPQHF. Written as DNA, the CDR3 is TGCAGTGCGGGGACGGGGCCCCAGCATTTT.

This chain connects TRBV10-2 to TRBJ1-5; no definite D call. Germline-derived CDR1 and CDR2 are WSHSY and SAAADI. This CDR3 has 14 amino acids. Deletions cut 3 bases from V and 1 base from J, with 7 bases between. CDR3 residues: CASSEGQSNQPQHF. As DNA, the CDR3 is TGCGCCAGCAGTGAAGGGCAAAGCAATCAGCCCCAGCATTTT.

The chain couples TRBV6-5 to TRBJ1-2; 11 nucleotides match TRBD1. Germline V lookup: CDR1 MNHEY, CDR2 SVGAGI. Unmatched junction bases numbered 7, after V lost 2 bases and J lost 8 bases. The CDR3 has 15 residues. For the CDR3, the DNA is TGTGCCAGCAGTTACCAAGGGACAGGGGGTCGGGGCTACACCTTC. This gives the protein CASSYQGTGGRGYTF.

CDR3 residues: CASSYAVNEQYF. The CDR3 DNA reads as TGTGCCAGCAGTTATGCGGTTAACGAGCAGTACTTC. The chain combines TRBV6-2 or TRBV6-3 with TRBJ2-7; D remains ambiguous. The CDR3 length is 12 residues. Germline loops: CDR1 MNHEY, CDR2 SVGEGT. The ends were cut back, 3 bases at V and 5 bases at J, with 8 bases in the middle.

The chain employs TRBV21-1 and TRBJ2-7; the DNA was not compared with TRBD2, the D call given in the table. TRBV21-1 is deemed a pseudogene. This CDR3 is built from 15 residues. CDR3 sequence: CASSGGGAFSYEQYF. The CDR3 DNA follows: TGTGCCAGCAGCGGGGGGGGCGCGTTCTCCTACGAGCAGTACTTC.

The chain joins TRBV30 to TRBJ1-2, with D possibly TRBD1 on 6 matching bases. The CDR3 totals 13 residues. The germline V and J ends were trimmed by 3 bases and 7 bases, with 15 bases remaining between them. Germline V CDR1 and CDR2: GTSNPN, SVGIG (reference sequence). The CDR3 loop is CAWSLSQGFGYTF. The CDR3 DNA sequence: TGTGCCTGGAGCCTATCACAGGGATTTGGCTACACCTTC.

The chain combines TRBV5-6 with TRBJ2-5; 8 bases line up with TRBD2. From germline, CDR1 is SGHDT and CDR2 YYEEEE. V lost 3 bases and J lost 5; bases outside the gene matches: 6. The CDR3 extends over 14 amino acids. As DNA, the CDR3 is TGTGCCAGCAGCTCAAGCGGGAGTGGGGAGACCCAGTACTTC. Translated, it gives CASSSSGSGETQYF.

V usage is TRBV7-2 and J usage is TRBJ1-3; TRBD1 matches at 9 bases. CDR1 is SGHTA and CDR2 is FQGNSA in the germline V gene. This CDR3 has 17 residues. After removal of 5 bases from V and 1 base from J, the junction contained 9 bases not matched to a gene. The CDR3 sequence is CASSNFPGQGSGNTIYF. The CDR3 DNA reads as TGTGCCAGCAGCAATTTTCCGGGACAGGGTTCTGGAAACACCATATATTTT.

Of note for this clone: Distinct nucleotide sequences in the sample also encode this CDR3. This CDR3 reads CASSFRGNYGYTF. As DNA, the CDR3 is TGTGCCAGCAGTTTCCGGGGTAACTATGGCTACACCTTC. The chain employs TRBV12-3 or TRBV12-4 and TRBJ1-2, with unresolved D. The CDR3 is 13 amino acids. The V end was cut by 3 bases, the J end by 1 base, with 6 bases between.